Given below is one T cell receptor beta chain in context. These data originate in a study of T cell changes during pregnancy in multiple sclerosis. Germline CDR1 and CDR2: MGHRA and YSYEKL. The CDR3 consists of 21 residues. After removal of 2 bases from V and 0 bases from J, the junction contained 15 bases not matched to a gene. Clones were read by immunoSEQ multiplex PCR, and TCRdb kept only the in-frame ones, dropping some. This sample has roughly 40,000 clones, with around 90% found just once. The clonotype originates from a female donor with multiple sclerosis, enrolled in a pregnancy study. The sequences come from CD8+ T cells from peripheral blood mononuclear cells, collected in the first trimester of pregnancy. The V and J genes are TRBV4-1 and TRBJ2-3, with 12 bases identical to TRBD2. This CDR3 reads CASSQTTAGTSGPSSTDTQYF. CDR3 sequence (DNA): TGCGCCAGCAGCCAAACCACGGCCGGGACTAGCGGGCCCTCTAGCACAGATACGCAGTATTTT.